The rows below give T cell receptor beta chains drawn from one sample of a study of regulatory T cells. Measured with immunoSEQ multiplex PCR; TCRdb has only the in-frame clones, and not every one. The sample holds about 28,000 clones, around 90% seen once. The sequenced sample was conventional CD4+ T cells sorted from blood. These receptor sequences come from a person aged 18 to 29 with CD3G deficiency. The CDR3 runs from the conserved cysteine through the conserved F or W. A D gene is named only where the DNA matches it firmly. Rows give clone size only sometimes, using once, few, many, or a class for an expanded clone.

CDR3 DNA: TGTGCCAGCAGCCAAACGGACAGGGGTCCGAACACTGAAGCTTTCTTT; CDR3 protein: CASSQTDRGPNTEAFF; V gene: TRBV4-2; D gene: TRBD1; clone size: .; J gene: TRBJ1-1
CDR3 DNA: TGTGCCATCAGTGAGAGAGGGGGCTCTGGGGCCAACGTCCTGACTTTC; CDR3 protein: CAISERGGSGANVLTF; V gene: TRBV10-3; D gene: .; clone size: .; J gene: TRBJ2-6
CDR3 DNA: TGTGCCAGCAGCTTGTCCAGGGTGGGAAAACTGTTTTTT; CDR3 protein: CASSLSRVGKLFF; V gene: TRBV11-2; D gene: .; clone size: .; J gene: TRBJ1-4
CDR3 DNA: TGTGCCAGCAGTCTGGGACCCACCTTCGCAGATACGCAGTATTTT; CDR3 protein: CASSLGPTFADTQYF; V gene: TRBV6-1; D gene: .; clone size: .; J gene: TRBJ2-3
CDR3 DNA: TGCGCCAGCAGGCTTCAGCTAGCGGGGGGGGACAATGAGCAGTTCTTC; CDR3 protein: CASRLQLAGGDNEQFF; V gene: TRBV10-2; D gene: TRBD2; clone size: once; J gene: TRBJ2-1
CDR3 DNA: TGCGCCAGCAGCCTTTTAACCAGGGGAGGCGCCTATAATTCACCCCTCCACTTT; CDR3 protein: CASSLLTRGGAYNSPLHF; V gene: TRBV4-3; D gene: .; clone size: .; J gene: TRBJ1-6
CDR3 DNA: TGCGCCAGCAGCAGAGGGGTTAGCTCCTACAATGAGCAGTTCTTC; CDR3 protein: CASSRGVSSYNEQFF; V gene: TRBV5-1; D gene: .; clone size: .; J gene: TRBJ2-1
CDR3 DNA: TGCGCCAGCAGCTTGGATGGGGGCCGACAAGAGACCCAGTACTTC; CDR3 protein: CASSLDGGRQETQYF; V gene: TRBV5-1; D gene: .; clone size: .; J gene: TRBJ2-5
CDR3 DNA: TGTGCCAGCAGTTTGCGAACAGGGAAGGGGGTTCATCCCTACGAGCAGTACTTC; CDR3 protein: CASSLRTGKGVHPYEQYF; V gene: TRBV28; D gene: .; clone size: .; J gene: TRBJ2-7
CDR3 DNA: TGTGCCAGCAGTTTGGTGGATCGTGGTTCACCCCTCCACTTT; CDR3 protein: CASSLVDRGSPLHF; V gene: TRBV28; D gene: .; clone size: .; J gene: TRBJ1-6
CDR3 DNA: TGTGCCAGCAGCAAAATAGGGCCCTACAATGAGCAGTTCTTC; CDR3 protein: CASSKIGPYNEQFF; V gene: TRBV27; D gene: .; clone size: once; J gene: TRBJ2-1
CDR3 DNA: TGTGCCAGCAGCTTAACGGATAGGGCAGATACGCAGTATTTT; CDR3 protein: CASSLTDRADTQYF; V gene: TRBV7-9; D gene: .; clone size: once; J gene: TRBJ2-3
CDR3 DNA: TGTGCCAGTAGTTCAGGGACTAGCACAGATACGCAGTATTTT; CDR3 protein: CASSSGTSTDTQYF; V gene: TRBV19; D gene: .; clone size: .; J gene: TRBJ2-3
CDR3 DNA: TGTGCCAGCAGTTCAGGCCCGGGACAGGGTTATGGTATTAGTGAAGCTTTCTTT; CDR3 protein: CASSSGPGQGYGISEAFF; V gene: TRBV28; D gene: TRBD1; clone size: .; J gene: TRBJ1-1
CDR3 DNA: TGTGCCAGCAGTTCCTCGGGGGCTAGCGGGAGGCACGAGCAGTACTTC; CDR3 protein: CASSSSGASGRHEQYF; V gene: TRBV28; D gene: TRBD2; clone size: .; J gene: TRBJ2-7
CDR3 DNA: TGTGCCAGCAGTACAACTCATCGACAGGGTAATCAGCCCCAGCATTTT; CDR3 protein: CASSTTHRQGNQPQHF; V gene: TRBV28; D gene: TRBD1; clone size: .; J gene: TRBJ1-5
CDR3 DNA: TGTGCCAGCAGCCAGGGATCCTACAATGAGCAGTTCTTC; CDR3 protein: CASSQGSYNEQFF; V gene: TRBV7-3; D gene: .; clone size: .; J gene: TRBJ2-1
CDR3 DNA: TGCGCCAGCAGCCTGCTGGGGGGACACACTGAAGCTTTCTTT; CDR3 protein: CASSLLGGHTEAFF; V gene: TRBV5-1; D gene: .; clone size: once; J gene: TRBJ1-1
CDR3 DNA: TGTGCCAGCAGTTACCAGGGTCACAATGAGCAGTTCTTC; CDR3 protein: CASSYQGHNEQFF; V gene: TRBV6-5; D gene: .; clone size: .; J gene: TRBJ2-1
CDR3 DNA: TGTGCCAGCAGCTCCTTTCAGGGCGGGAAAACAGATACGCAGTATTTT; CDR3 protein: CASSSFQGGKTDTQYF; V gene: TRBV7-9; D gene: .; clone size: .; J gene: TRBJ2-3
CDR3 DNA: TGCGCCAGCAGCTCACAGGGAGTGAACACTGAAGCTTTCTTT; CDR3 protein: CASSSQGVNTEAFF; V gene: TRBV5-1; D gene: .; clone size: .; J gene: TRBJ1-1
CDR3 DNA: TGTGCCAGCAGCTTTTCCCGGACAGGGAGCTCTGGAAACACCATATATTTT; CDR3 protein: CASSFSRTGSSGNTIYF; V gene: TRBV7-9; D gene: TRBD1; clone size: once; J gene: TRBJ1-3
CDR3 DNA: TGCGCCAGCAGCCAAGATAACCGCAGGGAGTCACCCCTCCACTTT; CDR3 protein: CASSQDNRRESPLHF; V gene: TRBV4-3; D gene: .; clone size: .; J gene: TRBJ1-6
CDR3 DNA: TGTGCCTGGAGTAGGAGGCAGGGGGAAAAACTGTTTTTT; CDR3 protein: CAWSRRQGEKLFF; V gene: TRBV30; D gene: .; clone size: .; J gene: TRBJ1-4
CDR3 DNA: TGTGCCAGCTCACCCTTGACGGGAACCGGGGAGCTGTTTTTT; CDR3 protein: CASSPLTGTGELFF; V gene: TRBV18; D gene: .; clone size: .; J gene: TRBJ2-2
CDR3 DNA: TGTGCCAGCAGCTTAAAGACTAGCGGGTACACAGATACGCAGTATTTT; CDR3 protein: CASSLKTSGYTDTQYF; V gene: TRBV7-9; D gene: TRBD2; clone size: .; J gene: TRBJ2-3
CDR3 DNA: TGTGCCAGCAGTCTTGGGGGGGCGGCCAAAAACATTCAGTACTTC; CDR3 protein: CASSLGGAAKNIQYF; V gene: TRBV5-4; D gene: .; clone size: once; J gene: TRBJ2-4
CDR3 DNA: TGTGCCAGCAGACAGGGGGGGGGTGTGGGCTACGAGCAGTACTTC; CDR3 protein: CASRQGGGVGYEQYF; V gene: TRBV6-1; D gene: .; clone size: .; J gene: TRBJ2-7
CDR3 DNA: TGTGCCAGCAGCCGGACATTCGACTATGGCTACACCTTC; CDR3 protein: CASSRTFDYGYTF; V gene: TRBV6-5; D gene: .; clone size: once; J gene: TRBJ1-2
CDR3 DNA: TGTGCCAGCAGCTCGGGACTACTCTTAGGCGGTGAGCAGTTCTTC; CDR3 protein: CASSSGLLLGGEQFF; V gene: TRBV11-1; D gene: TRBD2; clone size: .; J gene: TRBJ2-1
CDR3 DNA: TGCGCCAGCAGCCAAGTGAAGGGAGAGACCCAGTACTTC; CDR3 protein: CASSQVKGETQYF; V gene: TRBV4-1; D gene: .; clone size: .; J gene: TRBJ2-5
CDR3 DNA: TGTGCCAGCAGCTTAACCCCCGTAGGTGGCAATGAGCAGTTCTTC; CDR3 protein: CASSLTPVGGNEQFF; V gene: TRBV7-2; D gene: .; clone size: .; J gene: TRBJ2-1
CDR3 DNA: TGTGCCATCAGTGCAGCTAGCGGGGCTCACGAGCAGTACTTC; CDR3 protein: CAISAASGAHEQYF; V gene: TRBV10-3; D gene: TRBD2; clone size: .; J gene: TRBJ2-7
CDR3 DNA: TGTGCCAGCAGTGAACTCGGAAAGAGGGGATGGAATTCACCCCTCCACTTT; CDR3 protein: CASSELGKRGWNSPLHF; V gene: TRBV25-1; D gene: .; clone size: .; J gene: TRBJ1-6
CDR3 DNA: TGCGCCAGCAGTGAAAAGGGTCCTAATTCACCCCTCCACTTT; CDR3 protein: CASSEKGPNSPLHF; V gene: TRBV10-2; D gene: .; clone size: .; J gene: TRBJ1-6
CDR3 DNA: TGTGCCAGCAGTCCTCAGGGGGCGTGGGGCTACACCTTC; CDR3 protein: CASSPQGAWGYTF; V gene: TRBV6-6; D gene: TRBD1; clone size: .; J gene: TRBJ1-2
CDR3 DNA: TGTGCCAGCGCTGAAAGGACTAGCGGGGGTAATGAGCAGTTCTTC; CDR3 protein: CASAERTSGGNEQFF; V gene: TRBV2; D gene: TRBD2; clone size: .; J gene: TRBJ2-1
CDR3 DNA: TGTGCCAGCAGCCTCTCTTGGGGTAGCGGGAGGAGTAATGAGCAGTTCTTC; CDR3 protein: CASSLSWGSGRSNEQFF; V gene: TRBV27; D gene: TRBD2; clone size: once; J gene: TRBJ2-1
CDR3 DNA: TGTGCCAGCAGCTTAAAGGGGTCTGGGGCCAACGTCCTGACTTTC; CDR3 protein: CASSLKGSGANVLTF; V gene: TRBV7-9; D gene: .; clone size: .; J gene: TRBJ2-6
CDR3 DNA: TGTGCCAGCAGTTTAAAGGGAAAACTGTTTTTT; CDR3 protein: CASSLKGKLFF; V gene: TRBV28; D gene: .; clone size: .; J gene: TRBJ1-4
CDR3 DNA: TGTGCCTGGAGGGGAGGGGGCTATGGCTACACCTTC; CDR3 protein: CAWRGGGYGYTF; V gene: TRBV30; D gene: .; clone size: .; J gene: TRBJ1-2
CDR3 DNA: TGCGCCAGCAGCTTGGAGAGTGGTATCCAAGAGACCCAGTACTTC; CDR3 protein: CASSLESGIQETQYF; V gene: TRBV5-1; D gene: .; clone size: .; J gene: TRBJ2-5
CDR3 DNA: TGTGCCAGTAGTATAGTTCCGGGACTAGCGGGTAGTAATGAGCAGTTCTTC; CDR3 protein: CASSIVPGLAGSNEQFF; V gene: TRBV19; D gene: TRBD2; clone size: .; J gene: TRBJ2-1
CDR3 DNA: TGTGCCAGCAGAGTCGGAGAGACCCAGTACTTC; CDR3 protein: CASRVGETQYF; V gene: TRBV7-9; D gene: .; clone size: .; J gene: TRBJ2-5
CDR3 DNA: TGTGCCAGCCGGGAAGGGACAAGTGTGGGCTACGAGCAGTACTTC; CDR3 protein: CASREGTSVGYEQYF; V gene: TRBV28; D gene: .; clone size: .; J gene: TRBJ2-7
CDR3 DNA: TGTGCCAGTAGCATAGCGGGGGTCACCGGGGAGCTGTTTTTT; CDR3 protein: CASSIAGVTGELFF; V gene: TRBV19; D gene: TRBD2; clone size: once; J gene: TRBJ2-2
CDR3 DNA: TGTGCCAGCAGTTTCAGGACTACCTACAGTGAAGAGCAGTACTTC; CDR3 protein: CASSFRTTYSEEQYF; V gene: TRBV28; D gene: .; clone size: .; J gene: TRBJ2-7
CDR3 DNA: TGTGCCAGCAGTCAAGGGAGGGGTACGCAGTATTTT; CDR3 protein: CASSQGRGTQYF; V gene: TRBV11-2; D gene: TRBD2; clone size: .; J gene: TRBJ2-3
CDR3 DNA: TGTGCCAGCAGCTTTGAACCCATGAACACTGAAGCTTTCTTT; CDR3 protein: CASSFEPMNTEAFF; V gene: TRBV5-4; D gene: .; clone size: .; J gene: TRBJ1-1
CDR3 DNA: TGTGCCAGCAGTTACGGGGGGGCCCATGAGCAGTTCTTC; CDR3 protein: CASSYGGAHEQFF; V gene: TRBV6-6; D gene: .; clone size: .; J gene: TRBJ2-1
CDR3 DNA: TGCGCCAGCAGCGCGGGAGGCTACACAGATACGCAGTATTTT; CDR3 protein: CASSAGGYTDTQYF; V gene: TRBV5-1; D gene: TRBD2; clone size: .; J gene: TRBJ2-3